What follows are 32 T cell receptor beta chains derived from one specimen sequenced in a study of blood T cell repertoires in COVID-19. The protocol was immunoSEQ multiplex PCR, while the TCRdb copy is restricted to in-frame clones and leaves out a portion. The table shows roughly 120,000 clones, with approximately 87% occurring only once. The sample taken for sequencing was peripheral blood. Receptors were obtained from a woman between 45 and 60 years old with acute or convalescent COVID-19.

The table lists this clone with a few counts. The CDR3 DNA is TGCAGCGCAGCCCCACGGGGAGGCACCGGGGAGCTGTTTTTT. It codes for CSAAPRGGTGELFF. The chain carries TRBV29-1 and TRBJ2-2, with a possible D match to TRBD2 (6 bases). The CDR3 spans 14 residues. The germline V gene has CDR1 SQVTM and CDR2 ANQGSEA. V lost 7 bases and J 4 bases, leaving 16 bases between the germline ends.

V is TRBV25-1 and J is TRBJ2-7, with TRBD1 matching 9 bases. Germline-derived CDR1 and CDR2 are MGHDK and SYGVNS. This CDR3 has 15 amino acids. V dropped 6 bases and J dropped 0; count of bases not matched to a gene: 6. The CDR3 sequence: CASRGTGMSSYEQYF. In DNA form, the CDR3 reads TGTGCCAGCAGGGGGACAGGGATGTCCTCCTACGAGCAGTACTTC.

The genes are TRBV4-2 and TRBJ1-1; D call uncertain. CDR1 is LGHNA and CDR2 is YNFKEQ in the germline V gene. CDR3 size: 16 residues. Trimming took 0 bases from V and 2 from J, leaving 13 bases between them. In nucleotides, the CDR3 is TGTGCCAGCAGCCAAGAGGTCCAGGCGCTTAACACTGAAGCTTTCTTT. As protein: CASSQEVQALNTEAFF.

The chain joins TRBV18 to TRBJ2-3, with D uncertain. This CDR3 contains 13 residues. The ends were cut back, 3 bases at V and 5 bases at J, with 9 bases in the middle. The germline V gene has CDR1 KGHSH and CDR2 LQKENI. The DNA of the CDR3 is TGTGCCAGCTCACCCTCATCCGGAGATACGCAGTATTTT. It specifies CASSPSSGDTQYF. The full variable domain, in which reference TRBV18 and TRBJ2-3 provide the parts outside the CDR3, is NAGVMQNPRHLVRRRGQEARLRCSPMKGHSHVYWYRQLPEEGLKFMVYLQKENIIDESGMPKERFSAEFPKEGPSILRIQQVVRGDSAAYFCASSPSSGDTQYFGPGTRLTVL.

The rearrangement uses TRBV11-3 and TRBJ2-7, with 9 bases lining up with TRBD1. With 5 bases clipped from V and 4 bases from J, the junction kept 6 bases outside the gene matches. The CDR3 runs to 14 residues. CDR1 is SGHNT and CDR2 is YENEEA in the germline V gene. The CDR3 DNA reads TGTGCCAGCAGCCTACAGGGGGCCCTTTACGAGCAGTACTTC. This translates into CASSLQGALYEQYF.

The chain has TRBV4-3 and TRBJ2-7; TRBD2 is a possible D gene (6 bases). CDR1 and CDR2 from the germline V gene are LGHNA and YSLEER. Trimming cost V 3 bases and J 1 base, with 13 bases left between them. There are 15 residues in the CDR3. CDR3 sequence: CASSQGWRGSYEQYF. DNA of the CDR3: TGCGCCAGCAGCCAGGGGTGGAGGGGTTCCTACGAGCAGTACTTC.

The chain employs TRBV9 and TRBJ2-5; TRBD2 might be the D (6 bases). V was pared by 4 bases and J by 1 base, with 17 bases between. The CDR3 extends over 16 amino acids. In germline, CDR1 is SGDLS, CDR2 YYNGEE. CDR3 loop: CASSTRLGKFQETQYF. The CDR3 nucleotides read TGTGCCAGCAGCACCCGACTAGGAAAGTTCCAAGAGACCCAGTACTTC.

The rearrangement uses TRBV7-8 and TRBJ1-6, with 9 bases fitting TRBD1. The CDR3 totals 15 residues. Germline-derived CDR1 and CDR2 are SGHVS and FQNEAQ. Trimming cost V 7 bases and J 7 bases; bases outside gene matches: 8. The CDR3 DNA sequence: TGTGCCAGCACCGAACAGGGGGCGGCAAATTCACCCCTCCACTTT. It translates to CASTEQGAANSPLHF.

This clone showed up just a few times. V is TRBV5-5 and J is TRBJ1-4; TRBD1 aligns across 8 bases. V trimming: 4 bases; J trimming: 6 bases; junction bases outside the gene matches: 8. There are 15 residues in the CDR3. Per germline, CDR1 SGHKS and CDR2 YYEKEE (reference sequence). The CDR3 DNA follows: TGTGCCAGCAGCGGGACAGGTGGCGGCGATGAAAAACTGTTTTTT. This sequence encodes CASSGTGGGDEKLFF. The entire variable domain, with the rest obtained from reference TRBV5-5 and TRBJ1-4, is as follows: DAGVTQSPTHLIKTRGQQVTLRCSPISGHKSVSWYQQVLGQGPQFIFQYYEKEERGRGNFPDRFSARQFPNYSSELNVNALLLGDSALYLCASSGTGGGDEKLFFGSGTQLSVL.

This clone was observed a few times. The CDR3 here is CASSLLGQGDAFF. The CDR3 DNA sequence: TGTGCCAGCAGCTTACTGGGACAGGGGGATGCTTTCTTT. V is TRBV7-9 and J is TRBJ1-1; 11 bases line up with TRBD1. V was clipped by 2 bases and J by 11 bases; unmatched bases: 4. This CDR3 has 13 residues. Per germline, CDR1 SEHNR and CDR2 FQNEAQ (reference sequence).

CDR3 amino acids: CATSRWTGETQYF. The CDR3 DNA follows: TGTGCCACCAGCAGGTGGACAGGAGAGACCCAGTACTTC. This sequence joins TRBV15 and TRBJ2-5; 7 bases are a match to TRBD1. This CDR3 is built from 13 residues. After removal of 3 bases from V and 4 bases from J, the junction contained 2 bases not matched to a gene. Germline CDR1 and CDR2: LNHNV and YYDKDF (reference sequence). The full variable domain, rest sourced from reference TRBV15 and TRBJ2-5, is DAMVIQNPRYQVTQFGKPVTLSCSQTLNHNVMYWYQQKSSQAPKLLFHYYDKDFNNEADTPDNFQSRRPNTSFCFLDIRSPGLGDTAMYLCATSRWTGETQYFGPGTRLLVL.

V is TRBV5-1 and J is TRBJ2-7; 9 nucleotides line up with TRBD1. CDR1 is SGHRS, CDR2 YFSETQ, per germline. This CDR3 has 14 residues. V lost 0 bases to trimming and J lost 6 bases; unmatched junction nucleotides: 4. The CDR3 loop reads CASSLVVTGGEQYF. The CDR3 DNA follows: TGCGCCAGCAGCTTGGTGGTGACAGGGGGCGAGCAGTACTTC.

This clone was recorded a few times. The chain combines TRBV5-1 with TRBJ1-2; D gene unclear. The CDR3 contains 12 residues. Germline CDR1 SGHRS, CDR2 YFSETQ. V lost 7 bases and J 4 bases, leaving 11 bases between the germline ends. CDR3 region: CASGVEGYGYTF. CDR3 coding DNA: TGCGCCAGCGGGGTCGAGGGCTATGGCTACACCTTC.

This chain links TRBV7-2 with TRBJ2-5; 12 bases align to TRBD2. Germline V gene lookup returns CDR1 SGHTA and CDR2 FQGNSA. This CDR3 spans 16 amino acids. V lost 3 bases, J lost 4 bases, and 6 bases stayed unmatched. For the CDR3, the DNA is TGTGCCAGCAGCTTGGGCCAGACTAGCGGGAGAGAGACCCAGTACTTC. Its translation is CASSLGQTSGRETQYF.

The V and J genes are TRBV18 and TRBJ1-5; the D gene is possibly TRBD1 (6 bases). This CDR3 has 17 residues. CDR1 and CDR2 (germline): KGHSH, LQKENI. V lost 1 base to trimming and J lost 2 bases, with 15 bases between them. The CDR3 bases are TGTGCCAGCTCACCACAGCTTTTACCAGGGGGCAATCAGCCCCAGCATTTT. It is translated as CASSPQLLPGGNQPQHF.

This rearrangement joins TRBV29-1 to TRBJ2-7, with TRBD2 matching over 7 bases. The J segment lost 3 bases and the V segment lost 4 bases, leaving 6 bases of the junction unmatched. Germline-derived CDR1 and CDR2 are SQVTM and ANQGSEA. The CDR3 sequence is 13 residues long. This CDR3 reads CSVGASGRYEQYF. CDR3 in DNA: TGCAGCGTTGGGGCTAGCGGACGCTACGAGCAGTACTTC.

The V and J genes are TRBV4-1 and TRBJ1-2; D ambiguous. The CDR3 has 14 amino acids. V lost 0 bases to trimming and J lost 0 bases, with 5 bases between them. CDR1 is MGHRA, CDR2 YSYEKL, per germline. The CDR3 spells CASSQEAANYGYTF. In DNA, the CDR3 is TGCGCCAGCAGCCAAGAGGCAGCTAACTATGGCTACACCTTC.

The chain employs TRBV2 and TRBJ2-3, with 14 bases identical to TRBD2. Per the germline V gene, CDR1 is SNHLY and CDR2 is FYNNEI. The CDR3 runs 15 residues. Trimming removed 11 bases from V and 3 bases from J; junction bases left unmatched: 7. The CDR3 DNA reads TGTGCCGGGGCGGGACTAGCGGGGGAAACAGATACGCAGTATTTT. Translating gives CAGAGLAGETDTQYF.

The table lists this clone with a few counts. The chain carries TRBV19 and TRBJ1-1; a weak D match, TRBD1 (6 bases). Germline CDR1 and CDR2: LNHDA and SQIVND (reference sequence). The CDR3 sequence is 14 residues long. Trimming took off 6 bases at V and 2 bases at J, with 13 bases between the two ends. The CDR3 DNA reads TGTGCCAGTAGCCCGGGGGGCCTAAACACTGAAGCTTTCTTT. Protein product: CASSPGGLNTEAFF.

This chain uses TRBV7-9 with TRBJ2-3; the D gene is possibly TRBD1 (5 bases). Looked up from germline, CDR1 is SEHNR and CDR2 is FQNEAQ (reference sequence). V lost 1 base and J 1 base, leaving 15 bases between the germline ends. The CDR3 has 17 amino acids. The CDR3 DNA is TGTGCCAGCAGCTTAGAGGGGTCGGGTTGGGGCACAGATACGCAGTATTTT. It is translated as CASSLEGSGWGTDTQYF.

V gene TRBV2 combines with J gene TRBJ2-3, with a possible D match to TRBD2 (5 bases). Trimming pared 0 bases from V and 5 bases from J, leaving 9 bases between. The CDR3 extends over 14 amino acids. Per the germline V gene, CDR1 is SNHLY and CDR2 is FYNNEI. CDR3 nucleotides: TGTGCCAGCAGTGAAGCTTCGAGGGTAGATACGCAGTATTTT. It specifies CASSEASRVDTQYF. The variable domain in full, with the rest retrieved from reference TRBV2 and TRBJ2-3, is EPEVTQTPSHQVTQMGQEVILRCVPISNHLYFYWYRQILGQKVEFLVSFYNNEISEKSEIFDDQFSVERPDGSNFTLKIRSTKLEDSAMYFCASSEASRVDTQYFGPGTRLTVL.

This rearrangement joins TRBV6-2 or TRBV6-3 to TRBJ2-1; the match to TRBD1 covers 9 bases. Germline lookup yields CDR1 MNHEY and CDR2 SVGEGT. The CDR3 extends over 15 amino acids. V gave up 7 bases and J gave up 9 bases; unmatched junction bases: 13. The CDR3 protein is CASTPGQGYTSEQFF. As DNA, the CDR3 is TGTGCCAGCACCCCTGGACAGGGGTATACAAGTGAGCAGTTCTTC.

The chain carries TRBV2 and TRBJ2-3; the match to TRBD2 covers 8 bases. J lost 2 bases, V lost 11 bases, and 24 bases had no gene match. CDR3 length: 19 amino acids. CDR1 SNHLY and CDR2 FYNNEI come from the germline V gene. In DNA, the CDR3 is TGTGCCTCTCGGGGGGGCGAGGTGTTTAGGACTAGAACCACAGATACGCAGTATTTT. Translated, it gives CASRGGEVFRTRTTDTQYF.

This chain uses TRBV2 with TRBJ2-6; D gene uncertain. V was trimmed by 10 bases and J by 3 bases, leaving 13 bases between them. The CDR3 is 14 residues long. Germline CDR1 reads SNHLY; CDR2 reads FYNNEI. The CDR3 DNA reads TGTGCCAACATGAGGTACTTTGGGGCCAACGTCCTGACTTTC. It is translated as CANMRYFGANVLTF.

The chain joins TRBV5-1 to TRBJ2-3; unclear D gene. This CDR3 has 16 residues. Germline values: CDR1 SGHRS, CDR2 YFSETQ. With 1 base removed from V and 5 bases from J, the gap between germline ends came to 17 bases. CDR3 amino acids: CASSLQASRIIDTQYF. The CDR3 coding sequence is TGCGCCAGCAGCTTGCAAGCGTCACGAATAATAGATACGCAGTATTTT.

The chain recombines TRBV4-3 with TRBJ1-5; D is undetermined. The germline V and J ends were trimmed by 0 bases and 4 bases, with 10 bases remaining between them. CDR1 is LGHNA and CDR2 is YSLEER in the germline V gene. The CDR3 runs 15 residues. CDR3: CASSQEGLKNQPQHF. Here the CDR3 DNA reads TGCGCCAGCAGCCAAGAAGGACTGAAAAATCAGCCCCAGCATTTT.

The CDR3 bases are TGTGCCAGTATTTCGGTAGGGGAGGGTCCCGGGGAGCTGTTTTTT. Its translation is CASISVGEGPGELFF. The chain employs TRBV19 and TRBJ2-2, with 7 bases that match TRBD2. This CDR3 spans 15 amino acids. Unmatched junction bases numbered 11, after V lost 7 bases and J lost 6 bases. Germline loops: CDR1 LNHDA, CDR2 SQIVND (reference sequence). Variable domain in full (rest from reference TRBV19 and TRBJ2-2): DGGITQSPKYLFRKEGQNVTLSCEQNLNHDAMYWYRQDPGQGLRLIYYSQIVNDFQKGDIAEGYSVSREKKESFPLTVTSAQKNPTAFYLCASISVGEGPGELFFGEGSRLTVL.

The V gene is TRBV5-6, the J gene TRBJ1-3; D may be TRBD1 (5 bases). CDR1 SGHDT and CDR2 YYEEEE come from the germline V gene. V lost 0 bases to trimming and J lost 0 bases, with 13 bases between them. The CDR3 consists of 17 residues. The CDR3 DNA is TGTGCCAGCAGCTTGGCCATTAGGGGAGGCTCTGGAAACACCATATATTTT. It encodes CASSLAIRGGSGNTIYF.

This chain connects TRBV29-1 to TRBJ1-1; 9 positions match TRBD1. V trimming: 6 bases; J trimming: 1 base; junction bases outside the gene matches: 6. CDR1 is SQVTM, CDR2 ANQGSEA, per germline. The CDR3 is 14 residues long. This chain's CDR3 is CSVGQGRPNTEAFF. The CDR3 DNA reads as TGCAGCGTGGGACAGGGACGACCGAACACTGAAGCTTTCTTT.

A single count supports this clone. The chain employs TRBV19 and TRBJ2-1; 7 bases line up with TRBD1. The V and J ends lost 5 bases and 4 bases, in that order; junction bases with no gene match: 8. The CDR3 extends over 15 amino acids. Per germline, CDR1 LNHDA and CDR2 SQIVND (reference sequence). CDR3 nucleotides: TGTGCCAGTAGTTTCCGGGACAGCCATTACAATGAGCAGTTCTTC. Translating gives CASSFRDSHYNEQFF.

The rearrangement links TRBV6-2 or TRBV6-3 to TRBJ2-7, with TRBD2 matching over 10 bases. Trimming at V came to 2 bases and at J to 5 bases, leaving 6 bases not matched to a gene. Germline V lookup: CDR1 MNHEY, CDR2 SVGEGT. This CDR3 region has 15 residues. CDR3 sequence: CASSYGLAGANEQYF. CDR3 DNA: TGTGCCAGCAGTTACGGGCTAGCGGGGGCGAACGAGCAGTACTTC.

The chain employs TRBV7-2 and TRBJ2-1, with D possibly matching TRBD2 (5 bases). This CDR3 has 14 residues. Germline CDR1 and CDR2: SGHTA and FQGNSA. V was shortened by 1 base and J by 12 bases, with 16 bases between the two germline ends. CDR3 DNA sequence: TGTGCCAGCAGCTTAGAGAACTCCTCGGGATCGCAGTTCTTC. Translating gives CASSLENSSGSQFF. Based on the CDR3 plus reference TRBV7-2 and TRBJ2-1, the full variable domain is GAGVSQSPSNKVTEKGKDVELRCDPISGHTALYWYRQSLGQGLEFLIYFQGNSAPDKSGLPSDRFSAERTGGSVSTLTIQRTQQEDSAVYLCASSLENSSGSQFFGPGTRLTVL.